The source of this T cell receptor (beta chain) is a study of CD8 T cells in ankylosing spondylitis listed by TCRdb under 2017. Context from the whole study: The study profiled T cell receptor beta repertoires in healthy donors and ankylosing spondylitis patients to find disease-linked TCR variants. The whole study cohort included some 100 healthy donors and over 20 ankylosing spondylitis patients. Peripheral blood was sampled, and synovial fluid was also collected from ankylosing spondylitis patients.

What the authors observed across the whole study: The disease-linked clones showed a CD8+ phenotype and occurred at relatively low frequencies in peripheral blood. According to the report, matched synovial fluid samples from ankylosing spondylitis patients were significantly enriched for the disease-linked clones. Some motif variants had previously been reported in the synovial fluid and blood of reactive arthritis patients, which suggests shared mechanisms of disease initiation. Blood from ankylosing spondylitis patients appeared to be characterized by a TCR beta motif composed of about eight highly homologous amino acid variants.

Including the terminal cysteine and phenylalanine, the CDR3 comprises 14 residues. Only the CDR3 region is kept as DNA, spanning 42 bases read in frame from base 1. Sequences KGHSH (CDR1) and LQKENI (CDR2) are obtained from the germline V gene. A word on this clonotype: Its antigen is unknown. At one boundary the junction diverges from the germline segment, which might be a read error.

Sequencing instrument: Illumina HiSeq 2500. TCR beta libraries were prepared by quantitative 5'-RACE with molecular barcodes. Per the authors' processing: A new computational method based on a probabilistic model of VDJ rearrangement was used to identify disease-linked TCR variants. The raw public data were reprocessed by TCRdb itself: fastp quality trimming at Q25, MiXCR clonotype calling, in-frame beta chains only. Every CDR3 protein is listed once, alongside the most common genes and DNA of its rows. Clone size and V and J calls follow TCRdb, not the original study. This sample is represented by roughly 450,000 distinct CDR3 sequences; roughly 25% of them were singletons. The ten largest clonotypes hold 0.85% to 1% of the sample.

This receptor was obtained from a male donor with ankylosing spondylitis. The sequenced sample was blood, either unsorted or a sorted T cell fraction (not recorded which). The V and J segments used are TRBV18 and TRBJ1-5; the D region possibly corresponds to TRBD1 (6 bases align). The DNA reads as follows: TGTGTCAGCTCACCACAGGGTAGAGATCAGCCCCAGCATTTT. Translated, this is CVSSPQGRDQPQHF.